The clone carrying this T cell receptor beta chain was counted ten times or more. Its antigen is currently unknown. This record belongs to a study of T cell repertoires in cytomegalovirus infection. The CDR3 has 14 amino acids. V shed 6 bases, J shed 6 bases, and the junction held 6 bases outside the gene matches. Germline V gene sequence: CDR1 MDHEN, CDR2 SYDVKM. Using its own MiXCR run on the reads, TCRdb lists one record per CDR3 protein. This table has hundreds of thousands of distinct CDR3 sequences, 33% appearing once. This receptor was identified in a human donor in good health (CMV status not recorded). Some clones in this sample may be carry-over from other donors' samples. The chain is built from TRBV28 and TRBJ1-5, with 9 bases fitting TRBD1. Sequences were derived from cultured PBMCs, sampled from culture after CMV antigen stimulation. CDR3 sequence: CASRPGQGPQPQHF. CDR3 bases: TGTGCCAGCAGGCCGGGACAGGGCCCTCAGCCCCAGCATTTT.